This T cell receptor beta chain is drawn from a study of cytomegalovirus exposure and HLA in healthy donors. On the study more broadly: Approximately 80 million unique TCRs from HLA-typed donors were held in an early data release. Within the Caucasian-associated ancestry cluster were around 80% of the roughly 400 genotyped donors.

Of note for this clone: As yet, its antigen is unknown.

PCR primers comprised 60 Vbeta and 13 Jbeta primers. TCRdb's table, derived via immunoSEQ multiplex PCR, lists solely in-frame clones and lacks some. This table lists about 58,000 clones. Study-wide points: Trimming of TCR beta V- and J-genes showed a link, identified in a later analysis, to a missense DCLRE1C variant.

V lost 9 bases and J 5 bases, leaving 16 bases between the germline ends. CDR3 length: 13 amino acids. Looked up from germline, CDR1 is MDHEN and CDR2 is SYDVKM. The sequencing sample was made of PBMCs. This receptor was obtained from a woman between 18 and 30 years old in good health and CMV-seronegative. V gene TRBV28 combines with J gene TRBJ2-5; D unclear. The DNA for the CDR3 is TGTGCCAGTAACGCGGCATCCCCGGAGACCCAGTACTTC. Its protein product is CASNAASPETQYF. Filled out from reference TRBV28 and TRBJ2-5, the complete variable domain reads DVKVTQSSRYLVKRTGEKVFLECVQDMDHENMFWYRQDPGLGLRLIYFSYDVKMKEKGDIPEGYSVSREKKERFSLILESASTNQTSMYLCASNAASPETQYFGPGTRLLVL.